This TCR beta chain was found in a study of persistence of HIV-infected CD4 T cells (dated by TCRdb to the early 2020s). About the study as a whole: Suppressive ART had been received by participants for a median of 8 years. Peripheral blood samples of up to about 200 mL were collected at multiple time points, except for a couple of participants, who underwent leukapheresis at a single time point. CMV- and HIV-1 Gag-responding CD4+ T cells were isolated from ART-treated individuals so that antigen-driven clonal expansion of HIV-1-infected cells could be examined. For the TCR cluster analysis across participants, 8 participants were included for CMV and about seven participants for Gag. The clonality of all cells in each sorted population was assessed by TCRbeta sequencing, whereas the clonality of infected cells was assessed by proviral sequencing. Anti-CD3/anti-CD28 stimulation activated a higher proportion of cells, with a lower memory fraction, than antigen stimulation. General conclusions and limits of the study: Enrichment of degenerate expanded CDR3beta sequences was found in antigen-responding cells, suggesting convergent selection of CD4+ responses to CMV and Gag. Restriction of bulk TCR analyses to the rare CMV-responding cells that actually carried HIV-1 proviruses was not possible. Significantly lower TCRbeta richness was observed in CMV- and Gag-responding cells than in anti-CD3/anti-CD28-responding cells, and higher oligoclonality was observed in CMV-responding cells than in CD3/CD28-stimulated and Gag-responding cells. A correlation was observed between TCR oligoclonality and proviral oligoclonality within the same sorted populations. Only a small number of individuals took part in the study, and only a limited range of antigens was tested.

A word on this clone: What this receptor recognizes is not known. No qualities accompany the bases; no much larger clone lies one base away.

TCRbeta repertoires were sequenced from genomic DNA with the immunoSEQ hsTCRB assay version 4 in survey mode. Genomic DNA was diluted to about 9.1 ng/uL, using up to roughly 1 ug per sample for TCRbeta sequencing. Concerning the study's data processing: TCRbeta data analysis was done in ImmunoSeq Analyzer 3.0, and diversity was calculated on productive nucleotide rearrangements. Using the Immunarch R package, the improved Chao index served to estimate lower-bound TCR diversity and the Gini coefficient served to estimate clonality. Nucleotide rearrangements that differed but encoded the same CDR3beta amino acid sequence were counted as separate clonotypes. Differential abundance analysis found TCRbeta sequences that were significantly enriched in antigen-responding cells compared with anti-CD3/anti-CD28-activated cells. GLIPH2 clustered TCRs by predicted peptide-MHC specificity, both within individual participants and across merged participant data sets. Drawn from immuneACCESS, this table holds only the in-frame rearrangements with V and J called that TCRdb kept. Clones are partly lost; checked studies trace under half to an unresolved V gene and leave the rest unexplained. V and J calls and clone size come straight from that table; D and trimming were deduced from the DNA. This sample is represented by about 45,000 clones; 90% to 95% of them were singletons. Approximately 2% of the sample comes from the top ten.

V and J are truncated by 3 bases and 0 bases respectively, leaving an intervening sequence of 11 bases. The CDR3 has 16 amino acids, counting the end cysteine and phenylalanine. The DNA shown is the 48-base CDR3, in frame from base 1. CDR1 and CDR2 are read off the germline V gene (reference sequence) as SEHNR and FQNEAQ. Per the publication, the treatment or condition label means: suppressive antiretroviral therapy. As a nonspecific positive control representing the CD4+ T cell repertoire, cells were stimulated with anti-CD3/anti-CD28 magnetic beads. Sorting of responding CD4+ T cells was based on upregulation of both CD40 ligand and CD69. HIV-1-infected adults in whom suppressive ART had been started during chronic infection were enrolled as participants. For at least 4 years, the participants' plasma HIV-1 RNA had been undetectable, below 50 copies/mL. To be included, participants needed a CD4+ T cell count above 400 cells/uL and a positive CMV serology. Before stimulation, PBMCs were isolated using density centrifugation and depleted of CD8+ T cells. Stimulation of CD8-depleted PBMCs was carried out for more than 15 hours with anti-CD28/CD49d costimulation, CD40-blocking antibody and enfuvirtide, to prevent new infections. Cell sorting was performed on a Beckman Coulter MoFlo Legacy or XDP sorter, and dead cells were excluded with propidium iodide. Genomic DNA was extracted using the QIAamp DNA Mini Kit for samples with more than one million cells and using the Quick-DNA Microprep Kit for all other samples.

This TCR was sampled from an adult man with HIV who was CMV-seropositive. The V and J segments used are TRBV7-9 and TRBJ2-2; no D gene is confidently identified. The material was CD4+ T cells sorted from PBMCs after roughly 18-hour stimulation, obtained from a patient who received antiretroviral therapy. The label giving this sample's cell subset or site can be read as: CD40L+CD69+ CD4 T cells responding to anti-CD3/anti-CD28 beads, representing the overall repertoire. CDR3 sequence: CASSFGRTANTGELFF. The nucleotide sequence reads TGTGCCAGCAGCTTTGGTCGGACGGCGAACACCGGGGAGCTGTTTTTT.